This T cell receptor (beta chain) emerged from a study of Graves' ophthalmopathy and Graves' hyperthyroidism. Across the whole study: No treatment had been given when peripheral blood was collected at initial diagnosis. Study-wide results and caveats: The blood repertoire also included most expanded thyroid clonotypes above 0.001 frequency.

Germline-derived CDR1 and CDR2 are LGHNA and YSLEER. Between the trimmed V and J ends, which lost 1 base and 5 bases, there was a span of 15 bases. This CDR3 is built from 16 residues. Transcripts of RNA were the source for amplifying TCR beta CDR3 regions. Investigators did first-round RT-PCR with HTBI primers, then second-round multiplex PCR. TCRdb fed the multiplex PCR reads into MiXCR, producing one record per CDR3 protein. The sample carries hundreds of thousands of distinct CDR3 sequences, just over 40% recorded once. PBMCs were obtained from roughly 9.5 ml of fresh peripheral blood. As regards this clonotype: Antigen specificity is unknown.

The origin of this receptor is an adult man with Graves' ophthalmopathy. Sequenced material: peripheral blood. The gene calls are TRBV4-3 and TRBJ1-5; a possible D gene is TRBD1 (6 bases). The CDR3 bases are TGCGCCAGCAGCCAAGCCGGCGGACAGATTTATCAGCCCCAGCATTTT. As protein: CASSQAGGQIYQPQHF.